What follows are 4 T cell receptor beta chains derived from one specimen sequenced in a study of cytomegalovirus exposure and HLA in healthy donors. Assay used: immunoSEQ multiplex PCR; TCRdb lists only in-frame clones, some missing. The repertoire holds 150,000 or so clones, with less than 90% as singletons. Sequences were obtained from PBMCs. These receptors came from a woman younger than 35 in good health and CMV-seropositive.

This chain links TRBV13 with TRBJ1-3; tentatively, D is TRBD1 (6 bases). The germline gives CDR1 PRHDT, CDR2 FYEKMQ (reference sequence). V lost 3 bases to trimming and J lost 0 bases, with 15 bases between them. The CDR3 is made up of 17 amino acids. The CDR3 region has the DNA TGTGCCAGCAGCTTGGGGGGGGCCCTACGCTCTGGAAACACCATATATTTT. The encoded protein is CASSLGGALRSGNTIYF.

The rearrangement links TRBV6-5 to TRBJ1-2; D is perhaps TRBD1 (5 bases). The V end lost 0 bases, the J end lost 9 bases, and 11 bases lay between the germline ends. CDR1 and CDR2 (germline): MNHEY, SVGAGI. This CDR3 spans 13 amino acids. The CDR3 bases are TGTGCCAGCAGTTACTCGGGGGAGGTTAGCTACACCTTC. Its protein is CASSYSGEVSYTF.

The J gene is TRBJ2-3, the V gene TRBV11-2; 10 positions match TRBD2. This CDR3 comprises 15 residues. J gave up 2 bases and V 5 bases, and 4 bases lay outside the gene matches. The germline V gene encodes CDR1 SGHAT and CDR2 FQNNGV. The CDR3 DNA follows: TGTGCCAGCAGCCGAGCGGGAGGGCTCACAGATACGCAGTATTTT. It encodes CASSRAGGLTDTQYF.

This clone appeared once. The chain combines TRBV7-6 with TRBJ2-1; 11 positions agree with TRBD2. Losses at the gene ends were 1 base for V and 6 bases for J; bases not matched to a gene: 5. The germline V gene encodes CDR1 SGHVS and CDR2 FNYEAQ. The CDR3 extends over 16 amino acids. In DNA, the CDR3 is TGTGCCAGCAGCTTAGTAGCGGGAGGGCCGAGCAATGAGCAGTTCTTC. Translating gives CASSLVAGGPSNEQFF.